The present entry profiles one TCR beta chain with its context. This sample was taken from a study of PD-L1 blockade in urothelial cancer. The wider study: The median T cell count in blood samples was 141,255.

Samples spanned pretreatment and treatment, with 1 to 8 time points per patient. Assay used: immunoSEQ multiplex PCR; TCRdb lists only in-frame clones, some missing. The repertoire holds some 28,000 clones, roughly 80% seen once, with around 2% in the top ten. CDR1 and CDR2 (germline): MNHEY, SMNVEV (reference sequence). CDR3 length: 14 amino acids. Trimming took 3 bases from V and 8 from J, leaving 14 bases between them. The J gene is TRBJ2-1, the V gene TRBV27, with a possible D match to TRBD1 (6 bases). The specimen was PBMCs, collected around atezolizumab (anti-PD-L1) treatment. This TCR was recovered from a man over 45 with urothelial cancer. The CDR3 nucleotides are TGTGCCAGCAGTTTTATTAGAGGGGGTGATGAGCAGTTCTTC. It is translated as CASSFIRGGDEQFF.